The text below deals with one T cell receptor (beta chain). Vbeta (60) and Jbeta (13) primers were used in the PCR. Some clones are missing from TCRdb's copy, which holds only in-frame ones; the method was immunoSEQ multiplex PCR. The sample lists more than 150,000 clones, roughly 80% occurring once. These data come from a study of cytomegalovirus exposure and HLA in healthy donors. The sequence derives from a man aged 45-65 years in good health and CMV-seropositive. Specimen: PBMCs.

CDR3 nucleotides: TGTGCCAGCAGCACCGGAGAGACCCAGTACTTC. Translated, it gives CASSTGETQYF. The rearrangement links TRBV7-2 to TRBJ2-5; D not resolved. The germline V and J ends were trimmed by 5 bases and 4 bases, with 5 bases remaining between them. The CDR3 covers 11 residues. Germline V lookup: CDR1 SGHTA, CDR2 FQGNSA.